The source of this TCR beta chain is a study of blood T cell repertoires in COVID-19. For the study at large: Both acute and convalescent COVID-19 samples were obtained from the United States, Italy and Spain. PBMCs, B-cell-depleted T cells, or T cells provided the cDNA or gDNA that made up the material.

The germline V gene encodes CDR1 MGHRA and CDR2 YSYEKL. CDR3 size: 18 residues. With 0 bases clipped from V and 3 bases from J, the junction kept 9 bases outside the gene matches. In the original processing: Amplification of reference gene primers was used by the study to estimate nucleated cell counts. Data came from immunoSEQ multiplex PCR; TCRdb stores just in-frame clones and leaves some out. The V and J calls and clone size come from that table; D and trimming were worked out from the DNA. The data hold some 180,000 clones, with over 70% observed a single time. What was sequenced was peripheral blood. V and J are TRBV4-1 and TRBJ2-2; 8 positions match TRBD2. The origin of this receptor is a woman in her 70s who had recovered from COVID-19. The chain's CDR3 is CASSQDPGGVRYTGELFF. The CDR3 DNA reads TGCGCCAGCAGCCAAGACCCCGGGGGGGTACGCTACACCGGGGAGCTGTTTTTT.